This TCR beta chain was obtained from a study of memory CD4+ T cells and cytomegalovirus serostatus. This clone was seen a handful of times. Its antigen remains unidentified. General study results and limits: CMV serostatus prediction reached median AUC roughly 0.95, or 0.91 with US-trained model.

Single viable CD3+CD4+CD8-CD45RO+ cells were sorted as the memory CD4+ T cells. Original processing notes: After removing out-of-frame reads, around 2.2 million distinct TCRbeta sequences remained. Data came from immunoSEQ multiplex PCR; TCRdb stores just in-frame clones and leaves some out. From that table come the V and J calls and clone size; the DNA was used to work out D and trimming. The table has about 60,000 clones, more than 60% seen once. This receptor was obtained from an adult in good health and CMV-seronegative. Sequencing used memory CD4+ T cells from blood.

The CDR3 region is CASSQDPGYSGNTIYF. DNA for the CDR3: TGCGCCAGCAGCCAAGATCCGGGCTACTCTGGAAACACCATATATTTT. The chain combines TRBV4-1 with TRBJ1-3, with D hard to call. This CDR3 region has 16 residues. Trimming took off 0 bases at V and 0 bases at J, with 9 bases between the two ends. The germline V gene has CDR1 MGHRA and CDR2 YSYEKL.